The 28 T cell receptor beta chains presented below share a single source sample, sequenced in a study of CD8+ T cells in alopecia areata. Treatment here: oral pan-JAK inhibitor, 5-10 mg twice daily. It was cDNA, reverse transcribed from extracted RNA, that served as the sequencing template. The table came from immunoSEQ multiplex PCR; TCRdb's copy has only in-frame clones and leaves some out. Among about 120,000 clones listed, more than 45% were seen once. Sequenced here: CD4+ T cells sorted from blood, sampled at week 4, from a patient treated with tofacitinib. Receptors were obtained from a human donor with alopecia areata.

This clone turned up a few times. The chain links TRBV19 to TRBJ1-5; 7 positions match TRBD1. There are 14 residues in the CDR3. Germline V lookup: CDR1 LNHDA, CDR2 SQIVND (reference sequence). Germline trimming cut 3 bases from V and 1 base from J; bases unmatched to any gene: 0. The CDR3: CASSMGQSNQPQHF. CDR3 coding DNA: TGTGCCAGTAGTATGGGACAGAGCAATCAGCCCCAGCATTTT.

The sample holds a few counts of this clone. CDR3 in DNA: TGTGCCAGCAGATACGAAAAACTTAGCTATGGCTACACCTTC. Translated, it gives CASRYEKLSYGYTF. This chain links TRBV2 with TRBJ1-2; D remains unclear. Per germline, CDR1 SNHLY and CDR2 FYNNEI. CDR3 length equals 14 residues. Between the trimmed V and J ends, which lost 6 bases and 4 bases, there was a span of 15 bases.

The V call is TRBV4-1, the J call TRBJ2-5; 8 positions match TRBD1. The J segment lost 4 bases and the V segment lost 4 bases, leaving 8 bases of the junction unmatched. Germline CDR1 reads MGHRA; CDR2 reads YSYEKL. The CDR3 covers 15 residues. The CDR3 sequence is CASSLPTGQAETQYF. CDR3 sequence (DNA): TGCGCCAGCAGCCTGCCAACGGGACAGGCAGAGACCCAGTACTTC.

This chain links TRBV2 with TRBJ1-2; D is ambiguous. Germline CDR1 and CDR2: SNHLY and FYNNEI. The CDR3 contains 15 residues. The V and J ends lost 3 bases and 4 bases respectively, with 15 bases between them. CDR3 amino acids: CASSEVLWQAYGYTF. The CDR3 region has the DNA TGTGCCAGCAGTGAGGTCTTATGGCAGGCCTATGGCTACACCTTC. Full variable domain (remainder filled in from reference TRBV2 and TRBJ1-2): EPEVTQTPSHQVTQMGQEVILRCVPISNHLYFYWYRQILGQKVEFLVSFYNNEISEKSEIFDDQFSVERPDGSNFTLKIRSTKLEDSAMYFCASSEVLWQAYGYTFGSGTRLTVV.

This clone was counted between two and nine times. Germline and junction disagree at one end, which may indicate a read error. The chain joins TRBV19 to TRBJ2-3, with 11 bases fitting TRBD2. The CDR3 sequence is 15 residues long. Looked up from germline, CDR1 is LNHDA and CDR2 is SQIVND (reference sequence). DNA of the CDR3: TGTGCCACCTCGACTAGCGGGATTAGCACAGATACGCCGTATTTT. Translation gives CATSTSGISTDTPYF. The entire variable domain, with the rest obtained from reference TRBV19 and TRBJ2-3, is as follows: DGGITQSPKYLFRKEGQNVTLSCEQNLNHDAMYWYRQDPGQGLRLIYYSQIVNDFQKGDIAEGYSVSREKKESFPLTVTSAQKNPTAFYLCATSTSGISTDTPYFGPGTRLTVL.

The sample holds a few counts of this clone. The chain combines TRBV2 with TRBJ2-5; D is possibly TRBD2 (7 bases). The germline V gene has CDR1 SNHLY and CDR2 FYNNEI. Trimming took off 7 bases at V and 4 bases at J, with 16 bases between the two ends. The CDR3 spans 14 residues. The CDR3 DNA reads as TGTGCCAGCACTGCGGGGGCGCGGGGAGAGACCCAGTACTTC. Translated, it gives CASTAGARGETQYF.

The gene calls are TRBV15 and TRBJ2-4, with D tentatively TRBD2 (6 bases). Germline V gene data show CDR1 as LNHNV and CDR2 as YYDKDF (reference sequence). Trimming pared 3 bases from V and 1 base from J, leaving 13 bases between. This CDR3 has 16 residues. The CDR3 protein is CATSRSSEAAKNIQYF. The CDR3 DNA follows: TGTGCCACCAGCAGGTCTAGCGAAGCGGCCAAAAACATTCAGTACTTC.

The table lists this clone with many counts. The chain uses TRBV19 and TRBJ1-2; 7 bases are shared with TRBD1. J was trimmed by 6 bases and V by 8 bases; bases with no gene match: 15. Germline V CDR1 and CDR2: LNHDA, SQIVND (reference sequence). The CDR3 has 15 amino acids. The CDR3 sequence: CASVHLGSTGDGYTF. DNA of the CDR3: TGTGCCAGTGTCCATTTGGGGAGCACAGGGGATGGCTACACCTTC.

The sample holds a few counts of this clone. V and J are TRBV11-3 and TRBJ2-5, with a tentative D call TRBD2 (6 bases). This CDR3 region has 15 residues. The germline V gene has CDR1 SGHNT and CDR2 YENEEA. With 6 bases removed from V and 4 bases from J, the gap between germline ends came to 18 bases. CDR3 DNA sequence: TGTGCCAGCAGTGAGGGTCGGGACTCGCGAGAGACCCAGTACTTC. It is translated as CASSEGRDSRETQYF.

This clone was found a few times. This chain joins TRBV29-1 and TRBJ2-1, with 9 positions matching TRBD2. The CDR3 runs to 14 residues. Per germline, CDR1 SQVTM and CDR2 ANQGSEA. DNA for the CDR3: TGCAGTCATCAGTCTAGCGGGGTCTACAATGAGCAGTTCTTC. Encoded protein: CSHQSSGVYNEQFF.

The chain uses TRBV7-2 and TRBJ1-1; 7 bases map to TRBD1. The CDR3 is 14 amino acids. The germline V gene has CDR1 SGHTA and CDR2 FQGNSA. With V trimmed by 5 bases and J by 0 bases, 3 bases remained unmatched. The CDR3 sequence is CASSRGQLNTEAFF. CDR3 nucleotide sequence: TGTGCCAGCAGCCGGGGACAGTTGAACACTGAAGCTTTCTTT.

This chain links TRBV5-1 with TRBJ1-4; the match to TRBD1 covers 9 bases. The length of the CDR3 is 14 residues. V was pared by 4 bases and J by 7 bases, with 5 bases of the junction left unmatched. In germline, CDR1 is SGHRS, CDR2 YFSETQ. The CDR3 sequence is CASSQGQGGEKLFF. CDR3 nucleotide sequence: TGCGCCAGCAGCCAGGGACAGGGAGGTGAAAAACTGTTTTTT.

This sequence joins TRBV13 and TRBJ2-7, with TRBD2 identical over 10 bases. There are 15 residues in the CDR3. Germline V CDR1 and CDR2: PRHDT, FYEKMQ (reference sequence). The V and J ends lost 3 bases and 6 bases, in that order; junction bases with no gene match: 8. CDR3 sequence reads: CASSFSGSGGSEQYF. DNA of the CDR3: TGTGCCAGCAGCTTCTCGGGTAGCGGGGGGTCCGAGCAGTACTTC.

The chain carries TRBV29-1 and TRBJ1-1; D might be TRBD1 (5 bases). V lost 4 bases and J lost 0, with 12 bases in between. Germline V gene data show CDR1 as SQVTM and CDR2 as ANQGSEA. The CDR3 is 14 amino acids. CDR3 protein: CSVGTQKMNTEAFF. The CDR3 DNA is TGCAGCGTTGGGACACAAAAAATGAACACTGAAGCTTTCTTT. The whole variable domain, remainder taken from reference TRBV29-1 and TRBJ1-1, is SAVISQKPSRDICQRGTSLTIQCQVDSQVTMMFWYRQQPGQSLTLIATANQGSEATYESGFVIDKFPISRPNLTFSTLTVSNMSPEDSSIYLCSVGTQKMNTEAFFGQGTRLTVV.

The chain combines TRBV30 with TRBJ1-2; D gene uncertain. V lost 0 bases and J 0 bases, leaving 8 bases between the germline ends. The CDR3 consists of 14 residues. Germline CDR1 reads GTSNPN; CDR2 reads SVGIG (reference sequence). CDR3 in amino acids: CAWSVWPSNYGYTF. The CDR3 DNA reads as TGTGCCTGGAGTGTATGGCCGTCTAACTATGGCTACACCTTC.

The chain uses TRBV29-1 and TRBJ2-7, with D possibly being TRBD2 (6 bases). Germline CDR1 is SQVTM and CDR2 is ANQGSEA. Trimming took 4 bases from V and 3 from J, leaving 13 bases between them. This CDR3 is 13 amino acids long. For the CDR3, the DNA is TGCAGCGTTGGAGAGGCGGGGATCTACGAGCAGTACTTC. It codes for CSVGEAGIYEQYF.

The genes are TRBV6-5 and TRBJ2-3; the D gene is possibly TRBD1 (6 bases). This CDR3 has 15 amino acids. With 5 bases removed from V and 2 bases from J, the gap between germline ends came to 14 bases. Germline V gives CDR1 MNHEY, CDR2 SVGAGI. For the CDR3, the DNA is TGTGCCAGCAGTACGACCGGGACACACACAGATACGCAGTATTTT. It is translated as CASSTTGTHTDTQYF.

This clone was seen only a few times. The chain combines TRBV29-1 with TRBJ1-5; 7 nucleotides align to TRBD1. The ends lost 6 bases at V and 6 bases at J; junction bases unmatched: 5. CDR3 length: 12 residues. In germline, CDR1 is SQVTM, CDR2 ANQGSEA. The CDR3 coding sequence is TGCAGCGTAAAGACAGGGACTCAGCCCCAGCATTTT. Translated, it gives CSVKTGTQPQHF.

This chain uses TRBV2 with TRBJ1-1; a possible D gene is TRBD1 (6 bases). CDR1 and CDR2 (germline): SNHLY, FYNNEI. The CDR3 is 15 residues long. Deletions cut 6 bases from V and 1 base from J, with 15 bases between. As DNA, the CDR3 is TGTGCCAGCAGGTTCAACGGACAGCAGAACACTGAAGCTTTCTTT. Translation: CASRFNGQQNTEAFF.

There are a few counts of this clone. The V gene is TRBV23-1, the J gene TRBJ1-6; TRBD1 is a possible D gene (6 bases). TRBV23-1 is given ORF status, its function remaining uncertain. The CDR3 loop spans 18 amino acids. Between the trimmed V and J ends, which lost 3 bases and 5 bases, there was a span of 20 bases. In DNA, the CDR3 is TGCGCCAGCAGTCAGTCTCGCAGGGGCGGGGGCGATAATTCACCCCTCCACTTT. The encoded protein is CASSQSRRGGGDNSPLHF.

The chain is built from TRBV6-5 and TRBJ1-5; TRBD1 is a possible D gene (5 bases). This CDR3 is built from 13 residues. Trimming removed 5 bases at V and 5 bases at J, with 10 bases between. Per germline, CDR1 MNHEY and CDR2 SVGAGI. The CDR3 is CASSTAGHQPQHF. CDR3 coding DNA: TGTGCCAGCAGTACGGCAGGGCATCAGCCCCAGCATTTT.

The chain combines TRBV6-5 with TRBJ1-1; D call uncertain. Trimming cost V 2 bases and J 7 bases, with 8 bases left between them. This CDR3 has 12 residues. The V gene's germline CDR1 is MNHEY and CDR2 SVGAGI. CDR3 region: CASSYRGGEAFF. The CDR3 region has the DNA TGTGCCAGCAGTTACCGGGGTGGTGAAGCTTTCTTT.

The chain is built from TRBV6-5 and TRBJ2-7; weak D call: TRBD2 (5 bases). This CDR3 spans 13 amino acids. The germline V and J ends were trimmed by 7 bases and 6 bases, with 16 bases remaining between them. Germline V gene sequence: CDR1 MNHEY, CDR2 SVGAGI. The CDR3 DNA is TGTGCCAGCAATAGTCCGGGGATTGGCGAGCAGTACTTC. This codes for CASNSPGIGEQYF.

The V and J genes are TRBV5-1 and TRBJ1-2; D possibly corresponds to TRBD1 (5 bases). CDR1 and CDR2 from the germline V gene are SGHRS and YFSETQ. The CDR3 runs to 13 residues. With 5 bases removed from V and 1 base from J, the gap between germline ends came to 9 bases. For the CDR3, the DNA is TGCGCCAGCAGACCAGGGATTAACTATGGCTACACCTTC. Protein product: CASRPGINYGYTF. The full variable domain, with the rest looked up from reference TRBV5-1 and TRBJ1-2, is KAGVTQTPRYLIKTRGQQVTLSCSPISGHRSVSWYQQTPGQGLQFLFEYFSETQRNKGNFPGRFSGRQFSNSRSEMNVSTLELGDSALYLCASRPGINYGYTFGSGTRLTVV.

The V and J genes are TRBV30 and TRBJ1-1; D gene unclear. Trimming took off 2 bases at V and 11 bases at J, with 21 bases between the two ends. This CDR3 has 14 residues. Germline lookup yields CDR1 GTSNPN and CDR2 SVGIG (reference sequence). In nucleotides, the CDR3 is TGTGCCTGGAGTAGGTTTAGAGAATTGGCGGGGGCTTTCTTT. It specifies CAWSRFRELAGAFF.

The chain carries TRBV5-4 and TRBJ2-5; TRBD2 matches at 10 bases. Germline lookup yields CDR1 SGHNT and CDR2 YYREEE (reference sequence). V dropped 4 bases and J dropped 1; count of bases not matched to a gene: 7. The CDR3 length is 16 residues. The CDR3 DNA reads TGTGCCAGCAGCAAAAGGACTAGCGGAAGCCAAGAGACCCAGTACTTC. Translating gives CASSKRTSGSQETQYF.

This clone turned up a few times. The CDR3, as DNA: TGCGCCAGCAGCTTCTCGACTAGCGGGAGATACAATGAGCAGTTCTTC. Translated: CASSFSTSGRYNEQFF. The chain combines TRBV5-1 with TRBJ2-1; 12 positions agree with TRBD2. Germline CDR1 SGHRS, CDR2 YFSETQ. The CDR3 consists of 16 residues. With 2 bases clipped from V and 4 bases from J, the junction kept 4 bases outside the gene matches. The variable domain in full, completed from reference TRBV5-1 and TRBJ2-1, reads KAGVTQTPRYLIKTRGQQVTLSCSPISGHRSVSWYQQTPGQGLQFLFEYFSETQRNKGNFPGRFSGRQFSNSRSEMNVSTLELGDSALYLCASSFSTSGRYNEQFFGPGTRLTVL.

V gene TRBV11-1 combines with J gene TRBJ2-7; 12 nucleotides line up with TRBD2. The CDR3 length is 16 residues. The germline CDR1 and CDR2 sequences are SGHAT and FQDESV (reference sequence). J was trimmed by 3 bases and V by 5 bases; bases with no gene match: 8. The CDR3 sequence: CASSHPQGLAGYEQYF. DNA for the CDR3: TGTGCCAGCAGCCACCCTCAGGGACTAGCGGGCTACGAGCAGTACTTC.